The 25 T cell receptor beta chains presented below share a single source sample, sequenced in a study of tumor and adjacent non-tumor tissue in lung cancer. The library came from three nested PCR rounds adapted from ARM-PCR protocols. TCRdb re-called the multiplex PCR reads with MiXCR, one entry per CDR3 protein. The data hold about 82,000 distinct CDR3 sequences, with 60% to 80% observed a single time. No cell sorting was done before RNA was extracted from the tissue. The specimen was lung tumor tissue. All receptors come from a woman aged 45-65 years with non-small cell lung cancer.

With regard to this clonotype: No conserved phenylalanine or tryptophan is present at the end of the CDR3, so a read error is the likely explanation. The J gene is TRBJ2-5, the V gene TRBV6-5, with D maybe TRBD2 (6 bases). Germline CDR1 and CDR2: MNHEY and SVGAGI. This CDR3 contains 13 residues. CDR3 loop: CACSYDVGGTQYL. The CDR3 bases are TGTGCCTGCAGTTACGACGTGGGAGGGACCCAGTACTTA.

Points on this clonotype: Germline is not matched at one junction end, which may reflect a read error. As DNA, the CDR3 is TGCAATGCTCTGGATTTACTAGCGGGAGACACCGGGGGGCTGTTTTTT. Amino acid sequence: CNALDLLAGDTGGLFF. The V gene is TRBV20-1, the J gene TRBJ2-2; 11 bases are shared with TRBD2. The CDR3 loop spans 16 amino acids. Per the germline V gene, CDR1 is DFQATT and CDR2 is SNEGSKA (reference sequence).

Regarding this clonotype: Sequence at one end of the junction differs from germline and may be a read error. This chain joins TRBV14 and TRBJ1-2; the D is unclear. The CDR3 consists of 13 residues. CDR1 is SGHDN and CDR2 is FVKESK in the germline V gene. CDR3 coding DNA: TGTGGCAGCAGCCCGGACTGGTTGTATGACTACACCTTC. This gives the protein CGSSPDWLYDYTF.

Details on this clonotype: The junction differs from germline at one of its ends, possibly a read error. The V and J genes are TRBV12-3 or TRBV12-4 and TRBJ1-2, with TRBD1 identical over 8 bases. The CDR3 has 14 amino acids. The CDR3 protein is CVSSGQGGGYDYTF. DNA of the CDR3: TGTGTCAGCAGTGGACAGGGAGGAGGATATGACTACACCTTC.

V usage is TRBV4-1 and J usage is TRBJ2-1; D is unresolved. The length of the CDR3 is 17 residues. Trimming removed 4 bases from V and 3 bases from J, with 19 bases in between. In germline, CDR1 is MGHRA, CDR2 YSYEKL. The CDR3 protein is CASSLSSLYGCYNEQFF. CDR3 DNA sequence: TGCGCCAGCAGCCTCAGCTCATTGTATGGTTGCTACAATGAGCAGTTCTTC.

This clonotype was detected once. One junction end disagrees with the germline gene, perhaps due to a read error. The genes are TRBV4-1 and TRBJ2-1; D is perhaps TRBD2 (5 bases). Germline loops: CDR1 MGHRA, CDR2 YSYEKL. This CDR3 is built from 14 residues. The CDR3: CDSSQDPFSVEQFF. The CDR3, as DNA: TGCGACAGCAGTCAAGATCCATTTAGCGTTGAGCAGTTCTTC.

This clonotype has just one count. The rearrangement joins TRBV12-3 or TRBV12-4 to TRBJ2-2; the D gene could be TRBD1 or TRBD2 (5 bases each). Trimming pared 5 bases from V and 0 bases from J, leaving 10 bases between. This CDR3 is 15 amino acids long. The CDR3 sequence: CASSGGEANTGELFF. CDR3 DNA sequence: TGTGCCAGCAGTGGGGGAGAGGCGAACACCGGGGAGCTGTTTTTT.

As to this clonotype: A much bigger clone sits one base away, suggesting this may be a read error. For the CDR3, the DNA is TGCAGTGCTAGAACAGGGAACACTGAAGCTTTCTTT. Protein sequence: CSARTGNTEAFF. The rearrangement joins TRBV20-1 to TRBJ1-1, with D perhaps TRBD1 (5 bases). CDR1 is DFQATT, CDR2 SNEGSKA, per germline (reference sequence). Trimming pared 2 bases from V and 1 base from J, leaving 5 bases between. The CDR3 consists of 12 residues.

J is TRBJ2-5 and V is TRBV4-1; the D gene is possibly TRBD1 (5 bases). This CDR3 comprises 14 residues. Germline CDR1 MGHRA, CDR2 YSYEKL. The CDR3 region is CVSTLQVRQETQYF. The CDR3 DNA is TGCGTAAGCACTCTACAGGTCCGCCAAGAGACCCAGTACTTC.

A word on this clonotype: A much larger clone differs from this one at a single base, so this may be a read error. V and J are TRBV20-1 and TRBJ2-7; D is unclear. With 3 bases removed from V and 4 bases from J, the gap between germline ends came to 4 bases. This CDR3 spans 10 amino acids. The germline V gene has CDR1 DFQATT and CDR2 SNEGSKA (reference sequence). The CDR3 spells CSASKYEQYF. The CDR3 DNA is TGCAGTGCTAGTAAGTACGAGCAGTACTTC.

Of note for this clonotype: The junction shows a germline mismatch at one end, possibly a read error. The J gene is TRBJ1-5, the V gene TRBV5-5; D not resolved. Germline CDR1 is SGHKS and CDR2 is YYEKEE (reference sequence). CDR3 length equals 15 residues. CDR3 DNA sequence: TGTGCTAGCAGCGTTAACTCGGACTGGAATCAGCCCCAGCACTTT. It codes for CASSVNSDWNQPQHF.

A remark on this clonotype: A much larger clone differs from this one at a single base, so this may be a read error. The CDR3: CASSSTPSERRYEQYF. CDR3 nucleotides: TGTGCCAGCAGTTCCACCCCTAGCGAGAGAAGGTACGAGCAGTACTTC. The chain couples TRBV28 to TRBJ2-7, with D possibly being TRBD2 (6 bases). This CDR3 spans 16 amino acids. The V end lost 4 bases, the J end lost 4 bases, and 20 bases lay between the germline ends. The germline V gene has CDR1 MDHEN and CDR2 SYDVKM. Supplemented by reference TRBV28 and TRBJ2-7, the full variable domain reads DVKVTQSSRYLVKRTGEKVFLECVQDMDHENMFWYRQDPGLGLRLIYFSYDVKMKEKGDIPEGYSVSREKKERFSLILESASTNQTSMYLCASSSTPSERRYEQYFGPGTRLTVT.

The chain has TRBV6-4 and TRBJ2-1, with 7 bases aligning to TRBD1. V lost 6 bases to trimming and J lost 8 bases; unmatched junction nucleotides: 10. Germline loops: CDR1 MRHNA, CDR2 SNTAGT. This CDR3 comprises 14 residues. The CDR3 nucleotides read TGTGCCAGCAGAGTAATGACAGGGAGTTATGAGCAGTTCTTC. Translating it yields CASRVMTGSYEQFF.

With regard to this clonotype: One junction end disagrees with the germline gene, perhaps due to a read error. CDR3 sequence: CASTYVPVSGDTIYF. CDR3 nucleotide sequence: TGTGCCAGCACTTACGTTCCTGTCTCTGGAGACACCATATATTTT. The rearrangement uses TRBV6-5 and TRBJ1-3; no reliable D call. The CDR3 is 15 residues long. CDR1 and CDR2 from the germline V gene are MNHEY and SVGAGI.

On this clonotype itself: One junction end does not reproduce the germline sequence, and a read error may be involved. The chain combines TRBV10-2 with TRBJ1-4; no clear D. The CDR3 has 12 residues. Per the germline V gene, CDR1 is WSHSY and CDR2 is SAAADI. CDR3 sequence (DNA): TGCGCCAGCGGCCGACTGAATGAAAAACTATTTTTT. Its translation: CASGRLNEKLFF.

This clonotype is classed as medium-sized (0.01 to 0.1%). The V gene is TRBV6-1, the J gene TRBJ2-3; no firm D call. CDR3 size: 12 residues. CDR1 is MNHNS, CDR2 SASEGT, per germline. V was clipped by 3 bases and J by 2 bases, with 3 bases between them. The CDR3 spells CASSDLTDTQYF. The CDR3 DNA is TGTGCCAGCAGTGACCTCACAGATACGCAGTATTTT.

This clonotype was seen more than once but under ten times. An end of the junction does not agree with germline; a read error may underlie this. The CDR3 region has the DNA TGTGCCAGCAGCCACATACGAGGAATACTTCTGAGCACAGATACGCAGTATTTC. Translation: CASSHIRGILLSTDTQYF. The rearrangement uses TRBV5-4 and TRBJ2-3; D is unresolved. The CDR3 sequence is 18 residues long. The germline CDR1 and CDR2 sequences are SGHNT and YYREEE (reference sequence).

Points on this clonotype: The junction differs from germline at one of its ends, possibly a read error. J is TRBJ2-1 and V is TRBV5-4, with 8 bases lining up with TRBD1. The CDR3 runs to 15 residues. The germline gives CDR1 SGHNT, CDR2 YYREEE (reference sequence). CDR3 sequence reads: CVSSRDRSNYNEQFF. CDR3 sequence (DNA): TGTGTCAGCAGCCGGGACAGGAGTAACTACAATGAGCAGTTCTTC.

As regards this clonotype: With a much larger clone just one base away, this may be a read error. The chain has TRBV28 and TRBJ2-7, with D possibly matching TRBD2 (5 bases). The CDR3 runs to 14 residues. Germline V gives CDR1 MDHEN, CDR2 SYDVKM. The V end was cut by 5 bases, the J end by 6 bases, with 17 bases between. CDR3 protein: CASSISLEFREQYF. The CDR3 nucleotides are TGTGCCAGCAGTATCTCACTAGAATTCCGCGAGCAGTACTTC.

With respect to this clonotype: The CDR3 does not end in the conserved phenylalanine or tryptophan, so this is likely a read error. No DNA is shown, since the ends of the CDR3 on it are uncertain; the CDR3 is the one TCRdb lists. This chain joins TRBV20-1 and TRBJ2-7; TRBD1, the table's D call, was not compared with the DNA. Including both end residues, the CDR3 is 14 amino acids long. Germline CDR1 and CDR2: DFQATT and SNEGSKA (reference sequence). CDR3 sequence: CSTRSTGTGNIPYL.

About this clonotype itself: This may stem from a read error, because a much larger clone lies one nucleotide away. In DNA form, the CDR3 reads TGTGTCAGCAGACCAGGACTAGCGCACCAAAACGAGCAGTTCTTC. The encoded protein is CVSRPGLAHQNEQFF. The rearrangement uses TRBV14 and TRBJ2-1, with 9 bases that match TRBD2. The CDR3 has 15 amino acids. Germline CDR1 is SGHDN and CDR2 is FVKESK. Filled out from reference TRBV14 and TRBJ2-1, the complete variable domain reads EAGVTQFPSHSVIEKGQTVTLRCDPISGHDNLYWYRRVMGKEIKFLLHFVKESKQDESGMPNNRFLAERTGGTYSTLKVQPAELEDSGVYFCVSRPGLAHQNEQFFGPGTRLTVL.

This clonotype appeared once. Because it lacks the conserved phenylalanine or tryptophan at the end, this CDR3 is likely a read error. V usage is TRBV12-3 or TRBV12-4 and J usage is TRBJ2-3; D tentatively reads TRBD1 or TRBD2 (5 bases each). The V gene lost 7 bases and the J gene lost 11 bases, with 16 bases spanning the gap. There are 12 residues in the CDR3. The CDR3 DNA reads TGTGCCAGCAATCCAACCGGGACGAAGCAGTATTTG. It translates to CASNPTGTKQYL.

This clonotype was detected ten times or more. The chain is built from TRBV28 and TRBJ2-5, with D possibly matching TRBD1 (6 bases). The CDR3 length is 14 residues. The V gene lost 3 bases and the J gene lost 5 bases, with 13 bases spanning the gap. In germline, CDR1 is MDHEN, CDR2 SYDVKM. The CDR3 bases are TGTGCCAGCAGTTTCGGCGGGCAGGGGGAGACCCAGTACTTC. Translated, it gives CASSFGGQGETQYF.

To note about this clonotype: A read error may produce the germline difference seen at one junction end. The CDR3 nucleotides are TGTGACAGCAGTGAATCGGTGGAACAGGAAAACATTCAGTACTTC. It encodes CDSSESVEQENIQYF. The chain carries TRBV6-1 and TRBJ2-4, with D perhaps TRBD1 (5 bases). This CDR3 region has 15 residues. The germline gives CDR1 MNHNS, CDR2 SASEGT.

Concerning this clonotype: Since no conserved phenylalanine or tryptophan closes the CDR3, a read error is the likely cause. The DNA is left out, because the CDR3 cannot be placed on it with certainty; the CDR3 is given as TCRdb lists it. The chain uses TRBV12-3 or TRBV12-4 and TRBJ2-5. Ends included, the CDR3 has 14 residues. CDR3 region: CASSLRRQQETRYV.